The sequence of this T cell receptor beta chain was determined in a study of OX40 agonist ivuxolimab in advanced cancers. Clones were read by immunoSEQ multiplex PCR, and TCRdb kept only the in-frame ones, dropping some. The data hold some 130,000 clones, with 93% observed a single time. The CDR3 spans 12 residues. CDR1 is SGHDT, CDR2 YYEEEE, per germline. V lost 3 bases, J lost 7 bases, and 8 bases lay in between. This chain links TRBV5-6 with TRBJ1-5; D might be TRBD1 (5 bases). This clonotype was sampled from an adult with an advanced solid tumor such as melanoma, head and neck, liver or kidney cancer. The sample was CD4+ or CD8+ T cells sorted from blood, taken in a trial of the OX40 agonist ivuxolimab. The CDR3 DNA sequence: TGTGCCAGCAGCTCACAGGTACAGCCCCAGCATTTT. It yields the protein CASSSQVQPQHF.